This paragraph reports one T cell receptor beta chain. This sample stems from a study of PD-L1 blockade in urothelial cancer. Turning to the study itself: From 2014, patients received atezolizumab, given as 1,200 mg intravenously every 3 weeks. Most patients, about nine tenths of the roughly 30, were males with bladder-origin cancer. Enrolled patients had been treated previously with 0 to 3 chemotherapy regimens. Blood samples had a median of roughly 140,000 T cells, tens of thousands of unique TCRs, and clonality approximately 0.085.

Produced via immunoSEQ multiplex PCR; TCRdb's table is partial and in-frame only. This table holds approximately 94,000 clones, roughly 87% found once. With V trimmed by 6 bases and J by 4 bases, 9 bases remained unmatched. Germline V gene sequence: CDR1 MDHEN, CDR2 SYDVKM. The CDR3 length is 14 residues. Time point specified: pretreatment peripheral blood. This chain uses TRBV28 with TRBJ2-7, with TRBD1 identical over 7 bases. The sample in question was PBMCs, obtained around atezolizumab (anti-PD-L1) treatment. This TCR was recovered from a man aged 60 to 69 with urothelial cancer. The CDR3: CASREEGAKYEQYF. CDR3 bases: TGTGCCAGCAGGGAAGAGGGGGCCAAATACGAGCAGTACTTC.